This passage covers 12 T cell receptor beta chains from one sample sequenced in a study of blood T cells in healthy people across ages. It was with a sample-barcoded 5' primer and a J-beta primer mix that a second PCR of roughly 6 to 12 cycles was run. Via MiXCR, TCRdb re-called the 5' RACE reads, giving one row per CDR3 protein. The sample yields 630,000 or so distinct CDR3 sequences, about 30% seen once. The sample was blood. These receptors all come from a woman aged 80 or over in good health.

This clonotype was observed many times. The CDR3 DNA reads as TGTGCCAGCAGTTACGGGGTCCGGGCCAATCAGCCCCAGCATTTT. Its protein is CASSYGVRANQPQHF. The gene calls are TRBV6-2 or TRBV6-3 and TRBJ1-5, with unresolved D. V lost 2 bases and J 3 bases, leaving 11 bases between the germline ends. Germline V CDR1 and CDR2: MNHEY, SVGEGT. The CDR3 consists of 15 residues.

This sequence joins TRBV5-1 and TRBJ2-3; no clear D. The V gene lost 0 bases and the J gene lost 1 base, with 12 bases spanning the gap. This CDR3 is built from 16 residues. Germline-derived CDR1 and CDR2 are SGHRS and YFSETQ. In DNA, the CDR3 is TGCGCCAGCAGCTTGGGTAATGGCGGCCGCACAGATACGCAGTATTTT. This codes for CASSLGNGGRTDTQYF.

This clonotype was found many times. Mismatch with germline at one junction end may stem from a read error. The chain recombines TRBV7-7 with TRBJ2-3; no reliable D call. The CDR3 spans 13 residues. Germline-derived CDR1 and CDR2 are SSHAT and FNYEAQ (reference sequence). The CDR3: CASSFRRGDTQYF. The CDR3, as DNA: TGTGCTAGCAGCTTCCGACGAGGAGATACGCAGTATTTT. Together with reference TRBV7-7 and TRBJ2-3, the CDR3 gives the full variable domain: GAGVSQSPRYKVTKRGQDVTLRCDPISSHATLYWYQQALGQGPEFLTYFNYEAQPDKSGLPSDRFSAERPEGSISTLTIQRTEQRDSAMYRCASSFRRGDTQYFGPGTRLTVL.

This clonotype was seen ten or more times. CDR3: CASSSNSRRTQYF. CDR3 sequence (DNA): TGTGCCAGCAGCTCCAACTCCCGCCGGACGCAGTATTTT. The chain is built from TRBV11-2 and TRBJ2-3; D gene ambiguous. Trimming removed 4 bases at V and 9 bases at J, with 14 bases between. The CDR3 sequence is 13 residues long. The germline gives CDR1 SGHAT, CDR2 FQNNGV. The entire variable domain, with the rest obtained from reference TRBV11-2 and TRBJ2-3, is as follows: EAGVAQSPRYKIIEKRQSVAFWCNPISGHATLYWYQQILGQGPKLLIQFQNNGVVDDSQLPKDRFSAERLKGVDSTLKIQPAKLEDSAVYLCASSSNSRRTQYFGPGTRLTVL.

This clonotype was found once. V usage is TRBV7-9 and J usage is TRBJ2-5; TRBD2 might be the D (7 bases). The CDR3 is made up of 19 amino acids. The germline V gene encodes CDR1 SEHNR and CDR2 FQNEAQ (reference sequence). The V and J ends lost 5 bases and 2 bases respectively, with 27 bases between them. CDR3 in amino acids: CASSGFGGLHQDYQETQYF. The CDR3 DNA reads as TGTGCCAGCAGCGGATTCGGGGGGCTCCATCAGGACTATCAAGAGACCCAGTACTTC.

V is TRBV3-1 and J is TRBJ2-3, with a possible D match to TRBD2 (6 bases). The V gene's germline CDR1 is LGHDT and CDR2 YNNKEL (reference sequence). Trimming stripped 3 bases from V and 2 bases from J, with 12 bases between. The CDR3 consists of 15 residues. Here the CDR3 reads CASSHSRTNTDTQYF. The CDR3 DNA sequence: TGTGCCAGCAGCCACTCCCGGACTAACACAGATACGCAGTATTTT.

This clonotype was detected a few times. This sequence joins TRBV6-2 or TRBV6-3 and TRBJ1-1, with 7 bases fitting TRBD1. The trim removed 2 bases at V and 0 bases at J, leaving 12 bases unmatched. There are 18 residues in the CDR3. The germline V gene has CDR1 MNHEY and CDR2 SVGEGT. CDR3 region: CASSYPTTGVLVNTEAFF. The CDR3 nucleotides are TGTGCCAGCAGTTACCCGACCACAGGGGTGTTAGTGAACACTGAAGCTTTCTTT.

For this clonotype: One end of the junction varies from germline; a read error may be responsible. The genes are TRBV24-1 and TRBJ2-3; the D is unclear. Germline-derived CDR1 and CDR2 are KGHDR and SFDVKD. The CDR3 length is 12 residues. The CDR3 here is CVTSDLTDTQYF. The CDR3 nucleotides read TGTGTCACCAGTGACCTCACAGATACGCAGTATTTT.

This clonotype has at least ten counts. This chain links TRBV5-6 with TRBJ2-5, with no clear D. Germline assignment: CDR1 SGHDT and CDR2 YYEEEE. The CDR3 extends over 13 amino acids. Between the trimmed V and J ends, which lost 1 base and 0 bases, there was a span of 4 bases. The CDR3 DNA sequence: TGTGCCAGCAGCTTGATGGACCAAGAGACCCAGTACTTC. Translated: CASSLMDQETQYF.

This clonotype was detected a few times. With a much larger clone just one base away, this may be a read error. The chain combines TRBV14 with TRBJ2-1; a weak D match, TRBD1 (5 bases). The closer fit of TRBJ2-7 to the DNA end suggests the J call may be wrong. CDR1 is SGHDN, CDR2 FVKESK, per germline. This CDR3 comprises 13 residues. CDR3 in amino acids: CASSRQGYNEQYF. The CDR3 DNA is TGTGCCAGCAGCCGCCAGGGTTACAATGAGCAGTACTTC.

Concerning this clonotype itself: This may be a read error: a much more frequent sequence differs by one nucleotide. The genes are TRBV6-5 and TRBJ2-6; unclear D gene. There are 15 residues in the CDR3. Germline CDR1 is MNHEY and CDR2 is SVGAGI. The CDR3 coding sequence is TGTACCAGCAGCCCTCTAAGCTCTGGGGCCAACGTCCTGACTTTC. Protein product: CTSSPLSSGANVLTF.

This clonotype was counted ten times or more. V is TRBV28 and J is TRBJ2-7; no clear D. CDR3 length equals 17 residues. V was trimmed by 5 bases and J by 2 bases, leaving 22 bases between them. Germline assignment: CDR1 MDHEN and CDR2 SYDVKM. The CDR3 protein is CASSPSATGLGAYEQYF. CDR3 DNA sequence: TGTGCCAGCAGTCCTTCCGCCACGGGTCTTGGGGCCTACGAGCAGTACTTC. Looking up the rest from reference TRBV28 and TRBJ2-7 gives the full variable domain: DVKVTQSSRYLVKRTGEKVFLECVQDMDHENMFWYRQDPGLGLRLIYFSYDVKMKEKGDIPEGYSVSREKKERFSLILESASTNQTSMYLCASSPSATGLGAYEQYFGPGTRLTVT.